This TCR beta chain was sequenced in a study of Ad26.COV2.S vaccination and SARS-CoV-2 variants. TCRdb's copy holds only in-frame clones and misses some; the assay was immunoSEQ multiplex PCR. The sample lists 400,000 to 500,000 clones, roughly 87% occurring once. V lost 3 bases and J 4 bases, leaving 9 bases between the germline ends. The V gene's germline CDR1 is MNHNS and CDR2 SASEGT. The CDR3 extends over 13 amino acids. The treatment is: approximately 18 received Ad26.COV2.S at low or high dose, single or two shots; about 5 received placebo; per-sample allocation not given. The investigators took samples on day 63 after the first vaccine or placebo injection.

The V call is TRBV6-1, the J call TRBJ1-1, with D maybe TRBD1 (5 bases). This sample comprised peripheral blood, obtained in a trial of Ad26.COV2.S vaccine versus placebo. This clonotype was obtained from a person between 18 and 65 years old who received the Ad26.COV2.S COVID-19 vaccine or a placebo. The CDR3 loop is CASSEGRFTEAFF. The CDR3 DNA is TGTGCCAGCAGTGAGGGACGGTTCACTGAAGCTTTCTTT.